This T cell receptor beta chain was sequenced for a study of T cell responses to AZD1222 COVID-19 vaccine. Study-wide context: Pooled together were second doses at about 4 or about 12 weeks. Study-wide results and limits: Repertoires were collected only later (after the peak T cell response had occurred). Receipt of two AZD1222 doses was followed by a rise in Spike-specific TCR breadth and depth. Donors were mostly white British, more females; clonal diversity possibly underestimated.

The length of the CDR3 is 16 residues. Germline CDR1 is MNHEY and CDR2 is SVGEGT. Trimming cost V 0 bases and J 0 bases; bases outside gene matches: 5. Concerning this clone: Its antigen remains unidentified.

Measured with immunoSEQ multiplex PCR; TCRdb has only the in-frame clones, and not every one. In the table there are 68,000 or so clones, over 60% of which are singletons. The clonotype was recovered from an adult in good health. The source was peripheral blood, collected on day 0 of AZD1222 vaccination. The chain joins TRBV6-2 or TRBV6-3 to TRBJ2-7, with 7 positions matching TRBD2. CDR3 residues: CASSYSTGGSSYEQYF. The CDR3 DNA is TGTGCCAGCAGTTACTCGACGGGAGGAAGCTCCTACGAGCAGTACTTC.